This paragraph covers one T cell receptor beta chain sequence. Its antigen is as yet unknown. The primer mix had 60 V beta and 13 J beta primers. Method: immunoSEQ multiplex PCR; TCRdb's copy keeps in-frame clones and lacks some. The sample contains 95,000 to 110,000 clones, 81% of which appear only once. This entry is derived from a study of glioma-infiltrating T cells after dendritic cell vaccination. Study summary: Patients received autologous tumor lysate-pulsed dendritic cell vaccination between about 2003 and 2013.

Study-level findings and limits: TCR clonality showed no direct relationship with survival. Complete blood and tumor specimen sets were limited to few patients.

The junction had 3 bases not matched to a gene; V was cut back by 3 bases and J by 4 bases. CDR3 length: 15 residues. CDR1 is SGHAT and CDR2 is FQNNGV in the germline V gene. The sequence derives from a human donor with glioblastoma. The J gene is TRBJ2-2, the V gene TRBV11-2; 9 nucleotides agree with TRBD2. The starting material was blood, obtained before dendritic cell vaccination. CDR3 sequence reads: CASSFGLATTGELFF. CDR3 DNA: TGTGCCAGCAGCTTCGGACTAGCGACCACCGGGGAGCTGTTTTTT.